A selection of T cell receptor beta chains follows, all from one sample in a study of vaccination effects on CD4 cells after COVID-19. The data were produced by immunoSEQ multiplex PCR, yet TCRdb's version contains in-frame clones alone and is incomplete. The data hold roughly 51,000 clones, with around three quarters observed a single time. Their antigens remain unidentified. Material: CD4+ T cells from PBMCs cultured without peptide, obtained after COVID-19 vaccination. All receptors come from a human donor who had a prior SARS-CoV-2 infection. CDR3s include the opening cysteine and the closing phenylalanine or tryptophan.

cdr3_aa,v_call,j_call
CAWSPSNQPQHF,TRBV30,TRBJ1-5
CASSQYSDREDQPQHF,TRBV19,TRBJ1-5
CASRGSPRHETQYF,TRBV27,TRBJ2-3
CASSPTRPGNTDTQYF,TRBV7-2,TRBJ2-3
CASSVGGTDTQYF,TRBV2,TRBJ2-3
CASSPSQGSPLHF,TRBV4-2,TRBJ1-6
CASRRTGAYEQYF,TRBV5-1,TRBJ2-7
CASSEWGGHEQFF,TRBV7-8,TRBJ2-1
CASSRDPIGELFF,TRBV5-6,TRBJ2-2
CASSFPSLRGTGELFF,TRBV7-9,TRBJ2-2
CASSELRGMNTEAFF,TRBV25-1,TRBJ1-1
CATSRGQGSPLHF,TRBV15,TRBJ1-6
CASSWGGGAGEQYF,TRBV5-1,TRBJ2-7
CASSFRDRGIGYTF,TRBV7-2,TRBJ1-2
CASSFVPFGTDTQYF,TRBV5-4,TRBJ2-3
CASSPLRPAGAIEQFF,TRBV18,TRBJ2-1
CASSRDPAEQFF,TRBV5-8,TRBJ2-1
CASDRDRGTSGNTIYF,TRBV2,TRBJ1-3
CASSEWINEKLFF,TRBV6-1,TRBJ1-4
CASSPTGLAGIEQYF,TRBV5-1,TRBJ2-7
CASSMGASGRADTQYF,TRBV19,TRBJ2-3
CASSTTGTEAFF,TRBV5-1,TRBJ1-1
CASSPDRVSSPLHF,TRBV3-1/TRBV3-2,TRBJ1-6
CASSFWGTGELFF,TRBV27,TRBJ2-2
CASSLPRAGSPLHF,TRBV5-6,TRBJ1-6
CASKQGTPGNTIYF,TRBV10-1,TRBJ1-3
CASSSARGAEDYGYTF,TRBV6-5,TRBJ1-2
CASRKGTLGTEAFF,TRBV6-5,TRBJ1-1
CASSLTTASYGYTF,TRBV7-2,TRBJ1-2
CASSPSRGRSTDTQYF,TRBV5-4,TRBJ2-3
CASSLGAAETQYF,TRBV5-1,TRBJ2-5
CASSEGVNTEAFF,TRBV2,TRBJ1-1
CSAYRSEAFF,TRBV20-1,TRBJ1-1
CASSQDGLAVALREQYF,TRBV3-1/TRBV3-2,TRBJ2-7
CASTQGKGDEQYF,TRBV3-1/TRBV3-2,TRBJ2-7
CASSHGQFNSPLHF,TRBV7-9,TRBJ1-6
CATLQGMNTEAFF,TRBV2,TRBJ1-1
CAISAGTYTEAFF,TRBV10-3,TRBJ1-1
CASSVQTVPEKLFF,TRBV2,TRBJ1-4
CASSSGQGGYGYTF,TRBV5-1,TRBJ1-2
CASSPLTANVLTF,TRBV9,TRBJ2-6
CASSQELAQAFTEAFF,TRBV4-2,TRBJ1-1
CASSQAPSWDRIEQYF,TRBV4-3,TRBJ2-7
CASSDADIYEQYF,TRBV2,TRBJ2-7
CATSDNGRANTGELFF,TRBV24-1,TRBJ2-2
CASSLVSGGSNYGYTF,TRBV7-2,TRBJ1-2
CASSFYGSGTDTQYF,TRBV7-8,TRBJ2-3
CASSLNGQGTYWKFF,TRBV5-1,TRBJ2-1
CATSRDIGTSGGETQYF,TRBV15,TRBJ2-5
CASSAGAPGAGDEKLFF,TRBV9,TRBJ1-4
CASSPPSGGAYNEQFF,TRBV7-9,TRBJ2-1
CASSYHVEGEKLFF,TRBV6-6,TRBJ1-4
CASSDSGVYGYTF,TRBV10-1,TRBJ1-2
CASSYGGRETQYF,TRBV6-1,TRBJ2-5
CASSPGVGEKLFF,TRBV18,TRBJ1-4
CSVVGSGPWGTEAFF,TRBV29-1,TRBJ1-1
CASSPDRGRSYEQYF,TRBV19,TRBJ2-7
CASSTREGAGDF,TRBV6-6,TRBJ1-5
CASSIGGGPYEQYF,TRBV19,TRBJ2-7
CASSQPTRGRNYNEQFF,TRBV4-1,TRBJ2-1